The clone carrying this T cell receptor beta chain was counted ten times or more. What it recognizes is unknown. These data come from a study of response to subunit inactivated influenza vaccine. Study-wide results and limits: Authors suggested few new T cells are recruited by each seasonal influenza vaccination.

The CDR3 covers 15 residues. Trimming shortened V by 0 bases and J by 1 base, and 7 bases separated the two germline ends. Germline CDR1 reads SGHRS; CDR2 reads YFSETQ. TCRdb independently ran MiXCR on the RT-PCR reads; one entry per CDR3 protein. This sample has about 650,000 distinct CDR3 sequences, with around 14% found just once. V is TRBV5-1 and J is TRBJ2-2; the D is unclear. This material consisted of PBMCs from blood, taken approximately 13 days after vaccination. The receptor comes from a man in his fifties or sixties who received an inactivated influenza vaccine. CDR3 DNA sequence: TGCGCCAGCAGCTTGGAACGGCTGAACACCGGGGAGCTGTTTTTT. This gives the protein CASSLERLNTGELFF.